This T cell receptor (beta chain) was profiled in a study of Graves' ophthalmopathy and Graves' hyperthyroidism. Notes on the study in general: The 13-signature model separated ophthalmopathy from stable hyperthyroidism at almost 90% sensitivity and around 81% specificity.

RNA transcripts were the template, and TCR beta CDR3 regions were amplified from them. The first round was an RT-PCR with HTBI primers, and the second round was a multiplex PCR. Using its own MiXCR run on the multiplex PCR reads, TCRdb lists one record per CDR3 protein. The data contain around 1.1 million distinct CDR3 sequences, less than 45% of them seen just once; the ten biggest clones take up around 10%. Enrollment excluded any patients with other autoimmune diseases, uncontrolled infections, pregnancy or lactation. For this clonotype: What it recognizes is unknown.

Germline-derived CDR1 and CDR2 are ENHRY and SYGVKD. The length of the CDR3 is 16 residues. Deletions cut 0 bases from V and 1 base from J, with 12 bases between. Sequenced material: peripheral blood or thyroid tissue (not recorded which). This sequence was found in an adult man with Graves' hyperthyroidism. The V gene is TRBV10-3, the J gene TRBJ1-1; D ambiguous. This chain's CDR3 is CAISESVRGRNTEAFF. CDR3 in DNA: TGTGCCATCAGTGAGTCGGTTCGCGGGAGGAACACTGAAGCTTTCTTT.